One T cell receptor (beta chain) is described in this entry. The sample is drawn from a study of control samples from healthy donors and cancer patients. Germline V gene lookup returns CDR1 LNHNV and CDR2 YYDKDF (reference sequence). V lost 1 base and J lost 4, with 13 bases in between. The CDR3 loop spans 16 amino acids. TCRdb keeps only in-frame clones here, not all; method: immunoSEQ multiplex PCR. The repertoire holds about 49,000 clones, with around 85% as singletons. The sequencing sample was made of PBMCs. This chain connects TRBV15 to TRBJ2-2; weak D call: TRBD1 (7 bases). The clonotype comes from a woman in her forties or fifties with lung cancer. Written as DNA, the CDR3 is TGTGCCACCAGCAGAGGGGGCCAGGGGGGCACCGGGGAGCTGTTTTTT. Its translation: CATSRGGQGGTGELFF. Full variable domain (remainder filled in from reference TRBV15 and TRBJ2-2): DAMVIQNPRYQVTQFGKPVTLSCSQTLNHNVMYWYQQKSSQAPKLLFHYYDKDFNNEADTPDNFQSRRPNTSFCFLDIRSPGLGDTAMYLCATSRGGQGGTGELFFGEGSRLTVL.